Sequencing of this T cell receptor (beta chain) was carried out in a study of cytomegalovirus exposure and HLA in healthy donors. Background on the study: Within the Caucasian-associated ancestry cluster were 65% to 85% of the approximately 370 genotyped donors. General study findings and limits: The productive fraction for most TCR beta V segments was about 87% or about 30% in an earlier analysis.

PCR amplification relied on 60 Vbeta primers (plus 13 Jbeta primers). In the original analysis: In a later analysis, the count reached some 75 million unique TCR beta chains, with about 11 million shared. The method was immunoSEQ multiplex PCR; TCRdb's version includes in-frame clones alone and lacks a portion of them. V and J calls and clone size are copied from that table; D and trimming were computed from the DNA. This sample has 80,000 to 100,000 clones, with about two thirds found just once. A word on this clone: Its antigen is unidentified.

Germline-derived CDR1 and CDR2 are LNHDA and SQIVND (reference sequence). V gave up 5 bases and J gave up 4 bases, with 5 bases separating them. The length of the CDR3 is 11 residues. The chain has TRBV19 and TRBJ1-1; D unresolved. The TCR was taken from a man aged 50 to 60 in good health and CMV-seronegative. Sequenced input: PBMCs. CDR3 sequence reads: CASSLATEAFF. CDR3 in DNA: TGTGCCAGTAGTCTGGCCACTGAAGCTTTCTTT.